This is a list of T cell receptor beta chains from one sample in a study of response to subunit inactivated influenza vaccine. TCRdb ran MiXCR on the RT-PCR reads and lists one entry per CDR3 protein. The data show around 480,000 distinct CDR3 sequences, 15% to 20% seen once. The starting material was CD4+ T cells sorted from PBMCs, obtained roughly 24 months after vaccination. The receptors derive from a man aged 45-69 years who received an inactivated influenza vaccine. Both conserved end residues are part of each CDR3. D genes are given only for firm matches. The size entry is marked missing in some rows and otherwise reads once, few, many or a size class.

abundance: -
v_gene: TRBV20-1
j_gene: TRBJ1-5
d_gene: -
CDR3aa: CSASEREVDQPQHF
CDR3nt: TGCAGTGCTAGCGAAAGAGAGGTCGACCAGCCCCAGCATTTT

abundance: many
v_gene: TRBV11-2
j_gene: TRBJ1-4
d_gene: -
CDR3aa: CASSLVRGLYATNEKLFF
CDR3nt: TGTGCCAGCAGCTTAGTTCGGGGGTTATATGCAACTAATGAAAAACTGTTTTTT

abundance: few
v_gene: TRBV6-2/TRBV6-3
j_gene: TRBJ2-7
d_gene: TRBD2
CDR3aa: CASKGLAVNEQYF
CDR3nt: TGTGCCAGCAAGGGACTAGCGGTAAACGAGCAGTACTTC

abundance: few
v_gene: TRBV6-5
j_gene: TRBJ1-4
d_gene: TRBD1
CDR3aa: CASSSHRGNEKLFF
CDR3nt: TGTGCCAGCAGTTCCCACAGGGGAAATGAAAAACTGTTTTTT

abundance: many
v_gene: TRBV29-1
j_gene: TRBJ2-7
d_gene: TRBD2
CDR3aa: CSVRRTSGRSGSYEQYF
CDR3nt: TGCAGCGTGAGAAGGACTAGCGGGAGATCGGGCTCCTACGAGCAGTACTTC

abundance: many
v_gene: TRBV9
j_gene: TRBJ2-5
d_gene: -
CDR3aa: CASSTGQKETQYF
CDR3nt: TGTGCCAGCAGTACTGGACAGAAAGAGACCCAGTACTTC

abundance: few
v_gene: TRBV4-1
j_gene: TRBJ2-2
d_gene: -
CDR3aa: CASSQDRTGVGGELFF
CDR3nt: TGCGCCAGCAGCCAAGATAGAACGGGGGTCGGCGGGGAGCTGTTTTTT

abundance: few
v_gene: TRBV2
j_gene: TRBJ2-1
d_gene: TRBD2
CDR3aa: CASSGLAGGYNEQFF
CDR3nt: TGTGCCAGCAGTGGGCTAGCGGGAGGGTACAATGAGCAGTTCTTC

abundance: few
v_gene: TRBV29-1
j_gene: TRBJ2-5
d_gene: TRBD2
CDR3aa: CSVEPGGETQYF
CDR3nt: TGCAGCGTTGAGCCGGGAGGTGAGACCCAGTACTTC

abundance: few
v_gene: TRBV20-1
j_gene: TRBJ2-7
d_gene: TRBD1
CDR3aa: CSARISDRASEQYF
CDR3nt: TGCAGTGCTAGGATCTCCGACAGGGCGTCCGAGCAGTACTTC

abundance: many
v_gene: TRBV12-3/TRBV12-4
j_gene: TRBJ2-1
d_gene: -
CDR3aa: CASSDGLKSYNEQFF
CDR3nt: TGTGCCAGCAGTGACGGGCTCAAATCCTACAATGAGCAGTTCTTC

abundance: few
v_gene: TRBV5-5
j_gene: TRBJ2-7
d_gene: -
CDR3aa: CASSSSAAVPPFWF
CDR3nt: TGTGCCAGCAGCTCATCAGCAGCCGTGCCCCCGTTCTGGTTC

abundance: -
v_gene: TRBV6-5
j_gene: TRBJ1-1
d_gene: TRBD1
CDR3aa: CASSYPKQGVNTEAFF
CDR3nt: TGTGCCAGCAGTTACCCAAAACAGGGGGTAAACACTGAAGCTTTCTTT

abundance: -
v_gene: TRBV11-1
j_gene: TRBJ2-5
d_gene: TRBD2
CDR3aa: CASTFGLAGNQETQYF
CDR3nt: TGTGCCAGCACCTTTGGACTAGCGGGAAACCAAGAGACCCAGTACTTC

abundance: -
v_gene: TRBV2
j_gene: TRBJ2-5
d_gene: -
CDR3aa: CASSEASSRETQYF
CDR3nt: TGTGCCAGCAGTGAAGCATCCTCACGGGAGACCCAGTACTTC

abundance: few
v_gene: TRBV20-1
j_gene: TRBJ1-2
d_gene: -
CDR3aa: CSASHSTNYGYTF
CDR3nt: TGCAGTGCTTCTCACAGTACTAACTATGGCTACACCTTC

abundance: -
v_gene: TRBV29-1
j_gene: TRBJ1-2
d_gene: TRBD1
CDR3aa: CSVGKRQGAGGGYTF
CDR3nt: TGCAGCGTTGGCAAGCGGCAGGGGGCAGGTGGTGGCTACACCTTC

abundance: few
v_gene: TRBV29-1
j_gene: TRBJ1-2
d_gene: -
CDR3aa: CSVEGQSVGGYTF
CDR3nt: TGCAGCGTTGAAGGACAGTCGGTGGGTGGCTACACCTTC

abundance: -
v_gene: TRBV14
j_gene: TRBJ1-1
d_gene: -
CDR3aa: CASSQWTENTEAFF
CDR3nt: TGTGCCAGCAGCCAATGGACAGAGAACACTGAAGCTTTCTTT

abundance: -
v_gene: TRBV10-3
j_gene: TRBJ1-5
d_gene: TRBD1
CDR3aa: CAIAAGGGNQPQHF
CDR3nt: TGTGCCATCGCGGCAGGGGGAGGGAATCAGCCCCAGCATTTT